These 27 T cell receptor beta chains came from one sample sequenced in a study of patients and donors after allogeneic stem cell transplantation. TCRdb reprocessed the RT-PCR reads with MiXCR, giving one entry per CDR3 protein. Of 85,000 to 90,000 distinct CDR3 sequences in the sample, roughly 50% are singletons; the top ten hold 50% to 75%. The material sequenced was blood, either unsorted or a sorted T cell fraction (not recorded which). Every receptor here comes from a human donor who was either an allogeneic HSCT recipient or a stem cell or donor lymphocyte infusion donor (not recorded which). It is not recorded whose cells these are; they may come from a transplant donor.

This chain links TRBV7-9 with TRBJ1-1, with 9 bases that match TRBD1. Germline CDR1 and CDR2: SEHNR and FQNEAQ (reference sequence). J was trimmed by 5 bases and V by 7 bases; bases with no gene match: 8. The CDR3 totals 14 residues. CDR3 in DNA: TGTGCCAGCATCCCGGGACAGGGTCATACTGAAGCTTTCTTT. Protein product: CASIPGQGHTEAFF.

The rearrangement uses TRBV6-5 and TRBJ1-2, with D maybe TRBD1 (6 bases). The CDR3 sequence is 13 residues long. CDR1 is MNHEY and CDR2 is SVGAGI in the germline V gene. V lost 6 bases and J 5 bases, leaving 13 bases between the germline ends. CDR3 DNA sequence: TGTGCCAGCAGCAAGACAGGCTCATATGGCTACACCTTC. Encoded protein: CASSKTGSYGYTF.

This clonotype was seen more than once but under ten times. CDR3 protein: CAWSLGIQPQHF. CDR3 sequence (DNA): TGTGCCTGGAGCCTGGGAATTCAGCCCCAGCATTTT. The chain carries TRBV30 and TRBJ1-5, with D unresolved. The V gene's germline CDR1 is GTSNPN and CDR2 SVGIG (reference sequence). Trimming pared 3 bases from V and 6 bases from J, leaving 9 bases between. There are 12 residues in the CDR3. Full variable domain (outside the CDR3, taken from reference TRBV30 and TRBJ1-5): SQTIHQWPATLVQPVGSPLSLECTVEGTSNPNLYWYRQAAGRGLQLLFYSVGIGQISSEVPQNLSASRPQDRQFILSSKKLLLSDSGFYLCAWSLGIQPQHFGDGTRLSIL.

In this sample, this clonotype turned up a few times. The V gene is TRBV4-1, the J gene TRBJ1-6, with unresolved D. There are 17 residues in the CDR3. V gave up 2 bases and J gave up 5 bases, with 16 bases separating them. Germline-derived CDR1 and CDR2 are MGHRA and YSYEKL. CDR3 protein: CASSQLPPPLDNSPLHF. As DNA, the CDR3 is TGCGCCAGCAGCCAACTCCCCCCTCCGCTAGATAATTCACCCCTCCACTTT.

The chain carries TRBV12-3 or TRBV12-4 and TRBJ2-1; 9 bases match TRBD1. V dropped 4 bases and J dropped 1; count of bases not matched to a gene: 5. The CDR3 runs 16 residues. CDR3 amino acids: CASSSGTGISYNEQFF. CDR3 nucleotides: TGTGCCAGCAGTTCCGGGACAGGGATATCCTACAATGAGCAGTTCTTC.

This clonotype has a handful of counts. The V and J genes are TRBV28 and TRBJ1-1; no reliable D call. Germline values: CDR1 MDHEN, CDR2 SYDVKM. The CDR3 consists of 16 residues. V was pared by 1 base and J by 2 bases, with 14 bases between. DNA for the CDR3: TGTGCCAGCAGTTTATCAGCGGCAGGAGTAAACACTGAAGCTTTCTTT. It encodes CASSLSAAGVNTEAFF.

This clonotype was counted only a few times. The V call is TRBV29-1, the J call TRBJ1-4; D ambiguous. Germline CDR1 SQVTM, CDR2 ANQGSEA. This CDR3 has 12 residues. V was clipped by 8 bases and J by 13 bases, with 20 bases between them. The CDR3 sequence: CSIFFGAAGLFF. As DNA, the CDR3 is TGCAGCATCTTTTTCGGCGCCGCGGGACTGTTTTTT.

This clonotype turned up a few times. This chain links TRBV20-1 with TRBJ1-4; no clear D gene. Trimming removed 2 bases from V and 8 bases from J, with 9 bases in between. This CDR3 comprises 12 residues. The germline gives CDR1 DFQATT, CDR2 SNEGSKA (reference sequence). The CDR3 region is CSARKQLEKLFF. The CDR3 nucleotides read TGCAGTGCTAGAAAACAGTTGGAAAAACTGTTTTTT.

This clonotype was recorded a few times. The chain has TRBV30 and TRBJ1-4; D is unresolved. This CDR3 region has 14 residues. Germline CDR1 GTSNPN, CDR2 SVGIG (reference sequence). V lost 3 bases and J 6 bases, leaving 14 bases between the germline ends. CDR3 region: CAWRKRTIDEKLFF. As DNA, the CDR3 is TGTGCCTGGAGAAAAAGGACGATAGATGAAAAACTGTTTTTT. Filled out from reference TRBV30 and TRBJ1-4, the complete variable domain reads SQTIHQWPATLVQPVGSPLSLECTVEGTSNPNLYWYRQAAGRGLQLLFYSVGIGQISSEVPQNLSASRPQDRQFILSSKKLLLSDSGFYLCAWRKRTIDEKLFFGSGTQLSVL.

The CDR3 DNA reads as TGTGCCAGCAGAATAGGGGGACAGGGGGACGAGCAGTACTTC. Translating it yields CASRIGGQGDEQYF. The chain has TRBV28 and TRBJ2-7; 11 bases line up with TRBD1. This CDR3 region has 14 residues. CDR1 and CDR2 from the germline V gene are MDHEN and SYDVKM. V dropped 6 bases and J dropped 5; count of bases not matched to a gene: 6. Variable domain in full (rest from reference TRBV28 and TRBJ2-7): DVKVTQSSRYLVKRTGEKVFLECVQDMDHENMFWYRQDPGLGLRLIYFSYDVKMKEKGDIPEGYSVSREKKERFSLILESASTNQTSMYLCASRIGGQGDEQYFGPGTRLTVT.

The chain uses TRBV12-3 or TRBV12-4 and TRBJ2-2; maybe TRBD2 (6 bases). The CDR3 length is 15 residues. V lost 6 bases, J lost 3 bases, and 14 bases lay in between. The CDR3 DNA follows: TGTGCCAGCAGCGATAGGGACTTTTACACCGGGGAGCTGTTTTTT. Protein sequence: CASSDRDFYTGELFF.

This clonotype was seen only a few times. The V gene is TRBV4-1, the J gene TRBJ1-6; maybe TRBD1 (5 bases). Trimming removed 0 bases from V and 16 bases from J, with 13 bases in between. This CDR3 region has 13 residues. The germline CDR1 and CDR2 sequences are MGHRA and YSYEKL. CDR3 nucleotide sequence: TGCGCCAGCAGCCAAGATTTGCCCGGGGGGCTCCACTTT. Amino acids: CASSQDLPGGLHF.

This chain joins TRBV29-1 and TRBJ2-3; 8 nucleotides align to TRBD2. The CDR3 sequence is 16 residues long. The germline gives CDR1 SQVTM, CDR2 ANQGSEA. Unmatched junction bases numbered 15, after V lost 6 bases and J lost 4 bases. CDR3 DNA sequence: TGCAGCGTACACCCGAGCGGGAGATTCGCTTCAGATACGCAGTATTTT. This codes for CSVHPSGRFASDTQYF.

This clonotype was seen only a few times. V gene TRBV12-3 or TRBV12-4 combines with J gene TRBJ1-1, with TRBD1 as a possible D gene (6 bases). The CDR3 loop spans 13 amino acids. Trimming shortened V by 8 bases and J by 5 bases, and 15 bases separated the two germline ends. The CDR3 is CASVQGSITEAFF. The CDR3 coding sequence is TGTGCCAGCGTCCAGGGGTCGATTACTGAAGCTTTCTTT.

The V and J genes are TRBV12-3 or TRBV12-4 and TRBJ1-4; D gene ambiguous. The CDR3 has 17 residues. With 1 base removed from V and 0 bases from J, the gap between germline ends came to 12 bases. CDR3 region: CASSLERTGTTNEKLFF. The CDR3 DNA sequence: TGTGCCAGCAGTTTAGAAAGGACGGGCACAACTAATGAAAAACTGTTTTTT.

The chain links TRBV12-3 or TRBV12-4 to TRBJ1-1; 7 nucleotides agree with TRBD1. The CDR3 extends over 13 amino acids. Trimming took 11 bases from V and 1 from J; bases not matched to a gene: 7. CDR3 nucleotide sequence: TGTGCCGGCAACAGGGGAGCGAACACTGAAGCTTTCTTT. This codes for CAGNRGANTEAFF.

The chain uses TRBV4-2 and TRBJ1-1; tentatively, D is TRBD1 (6 bases). This CDR3 spans 15 amino acids. Trimming left V 5 bases short and J 0 bases short, with 13 bases between. The germline CDR1 and CDR2 sequences are LGHNA and YNFKEQ. CDR3 bases: TGTGCCAGCAGCATGTTACAGGGCCTGAACACTGAAGCTTTCTTT. It yields the protein CASSMLQGLNTEAFF.

V is TRBV12-3 or TRBV12-4 and J is TRBJ1-2, with 7 bases fitting TRBD1. The CDR3 is made up of 15 amino acids. The V gene end was trimmed by 5 bases and the J gene end by 0 bases; junction bases not matched to a gene: 6. DNA for the CDR3: TGTGCCAGCAGTAATACAGGGACAGCTAACTATGGCTACACCTTC. It translates to CASSNTGTANYGYTF.

This clonotype showed up just a few times. V and J are TRBV6-2 or TRBV6-3 and TRBJ1-5; D possibly corresponds to TRBD1 (6 bases). The CDR3 is 14 residues long. In germline, CDR1 is MNHEY, CDR2 SVGEGT. V lost 0 bases and J 5 bases, leaving 8 bases between the germline ends. The CDR3 bases are TGTGCCAGCAGTTACTCAGGGGGAGATCAGCCCCAGCATTTT. Residues: CASSYSGGDQPQHF.

The chain links TRBV11-3 to TRBJ2-5; possible D gene TRBD1, 5 bases. The CDR3 has 14 amino acids. Germline CDR1 SGHNT, CDR2 YENEEA. The V and J ends lost 5 bases and 7 bases respectively, with 17 bases between them. CDR3 in DNA: TGTGCCAGCAGCGCTGACAGCCACATCAGGACCCAGTACTTC. It codes for CASSADSHIRTQYF. Filled out from reference TRBV11-3 and TRBJ2-5, the complete variable domain reads EAGVVQSPRYKIIEKKQPVAFWCNPISGHNTLYWYLQNLGQGPELLIRYENEEAVDDSQLPKDRFSAERLKGVDSTLKIQPAELGDSAVYLCASSADSHIRTQYFGPGTRLLVL.

The chain recombines TRBV6-1 with TRBJ1-1; D is uncertain. Trimming shortened V by 2 bases and J by 0 bases, and 4 bases separated the two germline ends. Germline assignment: CDR1 MNHNS and CDR2 SASEGT. The CDR3 spans 13 residues. The CDR3, as DNA: TGTGCCAGCAGTGAACACCTGAACACTGAAGCTTTCTTT. This codes for CASSEHLNTEAFF.

The chain employs TRBV6-5 and TRBJ1-1; TRBD1 might be the D (5 bases). The germline gives CDR1 MNHEY, CDR2 SVGAGI. V was cut by 8 bases and J by 6 bases, with 10 bases left in between. The CDR3 has 11 residues. CDR3 DNA sequence: TGTGCCAGCGCCCGGGGGGCTGAAGCTTTCTTT. Amino acid sequence: CASARGAEAFF.

The chain employs TRBV12-3 or TRBV12-4 and TRBJ1-5, with D possibly TRBD1 on 5 matching bases. The CDR3 runs to 12 residues. The germline V and J ends were trimmed by 6 bases and 4 bases, with 7 bases remaining between them. The CDR3 spells CASRGTNQPQHF. CDR3 nucleotides: TGTGCCAGCAGGGGGACGAATCAGCCCCAGCATTTT.

The count of this clonotype is one. The chain links TRBV10-2 to TRBJ1-6; D perhaps matches TRBD1 (6 bases). Deletions cut 3 bases from V and 9 bases from J, with 9 bases between. This CDR3 spans 13 amino acids. CDR1 is WSHSY, CDR2 SAAADI, per germline. The CDR3 DNA sequence: TGCGCCAGCAGTGAACAGGGCGGTTCACCCCTCCACTTT. Protein product: CASSEQGGSPLHF.

This clonotype came up a few times. The J gene is TRBJ1-1, the V gene TRBV29-1; no clear D. CDR1 is SQVTM and CDR2 is ANQGSEA in the germline V gene. V was trimmed by 5 bases and J by 2 bases, leaving 12 bases between them. The CDR3 is 13 amino acids. CDR3 loop: CSVLETPNTEAFF. DNA of the CDR3: TGCAGCGTTCTAGAGACACCAAACACTGAAGCTTTCTTT.

The chain links TRBV28 to TRBJ1-5; D is possibly TRBD1 (5 bases). With 6 bases removed from V and 6 bases from J, the gap between germline ends came to 15 bases. CDR1 is MDHEN, CDR2 SYDVKM, per germline. There are 14 residues in the CDR3. CDR3 sequence reads: CASSLGGAVQPQHF. For the CDR3, the DNA is TGTGCCAGCAGCCTGGGAGGGGCCGTTCAGCCCCAGCATTTT.

The sample holds a few counts of this clonotype. CDR3 amino acids: CASSVRGNTEAFF. CDR3 nucleotide sequence: TGTGCCAGCAGTGTCAGGGGAAACACTGAAGCTTTCTTT. V is TRBV12-3 or TRBV12-4 and J is TRBJ1-1, with D maybe TRBD1 (6 bases). This CDR3 has 13 residues. The V and J ends lost 5 bases and 2 bases respectively, with 9 bases between them.